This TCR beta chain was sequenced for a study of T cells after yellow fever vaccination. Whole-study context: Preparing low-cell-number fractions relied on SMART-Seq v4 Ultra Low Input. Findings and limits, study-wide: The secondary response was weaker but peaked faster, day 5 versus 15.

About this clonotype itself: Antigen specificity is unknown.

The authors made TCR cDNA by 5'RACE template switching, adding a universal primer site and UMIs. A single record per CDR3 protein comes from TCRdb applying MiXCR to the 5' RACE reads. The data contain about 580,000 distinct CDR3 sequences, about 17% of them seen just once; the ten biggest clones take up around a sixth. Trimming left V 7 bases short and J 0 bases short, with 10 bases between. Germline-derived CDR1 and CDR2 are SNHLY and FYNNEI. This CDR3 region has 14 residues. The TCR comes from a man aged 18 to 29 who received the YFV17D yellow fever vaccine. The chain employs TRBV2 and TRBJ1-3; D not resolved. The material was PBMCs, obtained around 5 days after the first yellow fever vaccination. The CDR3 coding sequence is TGTGCCAGCAAGCCGGGTTTCTCTGGAAACACCATATATTTT. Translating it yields CASKPGFSGNTIYF.